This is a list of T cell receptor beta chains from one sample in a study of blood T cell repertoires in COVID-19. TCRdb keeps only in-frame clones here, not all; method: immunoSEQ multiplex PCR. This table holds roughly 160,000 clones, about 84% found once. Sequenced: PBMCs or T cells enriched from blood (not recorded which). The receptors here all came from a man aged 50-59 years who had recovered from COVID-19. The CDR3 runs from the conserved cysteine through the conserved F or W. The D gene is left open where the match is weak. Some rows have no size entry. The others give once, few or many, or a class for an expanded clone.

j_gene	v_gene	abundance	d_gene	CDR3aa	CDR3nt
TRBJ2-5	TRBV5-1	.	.	CASSLGGAQETQYF	TGCGCCAGCAGCTTGGGGGGAGCCCAAGAGACCCAGTACTTC
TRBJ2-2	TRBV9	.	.	CASSAFRVSNTGELFF	TGTGCCAGCAGCGCTTTCAGGGTATCGAACACCGGGGAGCTGTTTTTT
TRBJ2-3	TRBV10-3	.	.	CAGGPGAPTDTQYF	TGTGCCGGCGGTCCGGGAGCTCCCACAGATACGCAGTATTTT
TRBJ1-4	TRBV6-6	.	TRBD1	CASSRTGGNEKLFF	TGTGCCAGCAGTCGGACAGGGGGGAATGAAAAACTGTTTTTT
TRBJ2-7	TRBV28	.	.	CASSLTSPPTRNEQYF	TGTGCCAGCAGTCTGACGTCCCCCCCAACGAGGAACGAGCAGTACTTC
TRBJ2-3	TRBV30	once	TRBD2	CAWASGVITDTQYF	TGTGCCTGGGCTAGCGGGGTAATAACAGATACGCAGTATTTT
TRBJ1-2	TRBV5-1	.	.	CASSLGIDPNYGYTF	TGCGCCAGCAGCTTGGGAATAGATCCTAACTATGGCTACACCTTC
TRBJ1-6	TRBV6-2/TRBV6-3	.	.	CASSYLTGPNSPLHF	TGTGCCAGCAGTTACTTGACAGGCCCAAATTCACCCCTCCACTTT
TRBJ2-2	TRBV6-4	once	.	CASSAYRVGNTGELFF	TGTGCCAGCAGTGCCTACAGGGTAGGGAACACCGGGGAGCTGTTTTTT
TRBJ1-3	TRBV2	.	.	CASSLTGVPGNTIYF	TGTGCCAGCAGTCTCACGGGGGTTCCTGGAAACACCATATATTTT
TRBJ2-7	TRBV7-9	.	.	CASSLAAGSSYEQYF	TGTGCCAGCAGCTTAGCGGCGGGGAGCTCCTACGAGCAGTACTTC
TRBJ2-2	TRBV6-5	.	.	CASSYRGPNTGELFF	TGTGCCAGCAGTTACAGGGGTCCGAACACCGGGGAGCTGTTTTTT
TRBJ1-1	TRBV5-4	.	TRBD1	CASSLTQGAPEAFF	TGTGCCAGCAGCTTGACACAGGGGGCCCCTGAAGCTTTCTTT
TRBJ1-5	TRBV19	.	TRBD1	CASTETGGRNSNQPQHF	TGTGCCAGTACTGAGACAGGGGGGCGGAATAGCAATCAGCCCCAGCATTTT
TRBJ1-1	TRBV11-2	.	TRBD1	CASSRGQGLNTEAFF	TGTGCCAGCAGCCGAGGACAGGGTTTGAACACTGAAGCTTTCTTT
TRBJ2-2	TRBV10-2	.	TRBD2	CARWGGMGGDTGELFF	TGCGCCCGCTGGGGGGGGATGGGGGGGGACACCGGGGAGCTGTTTTTT
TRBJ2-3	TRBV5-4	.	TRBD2	CASSDGGARTDTQYF	TGTGCCAGCAGCGACGGGGGGGCCCGGACAGATACGCAGTATTTT
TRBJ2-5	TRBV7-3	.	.	CASSSGLGETQYF	TGTGCCAGCAGCTCGGGACTCGGGGAGACCCAGTACTTC
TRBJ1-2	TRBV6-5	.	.	CASSYVREGYGYTF	TGTGCCAGCAGTTACGTCAGGGAGGGGTATGGCTACACCTTC
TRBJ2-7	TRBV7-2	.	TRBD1	CASSLAGTGGEQYF	TGTGCCAGCAGCTTAGCCGGGACAGGGGGCGAGCAGTACTTC
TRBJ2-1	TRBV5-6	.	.	CASSLRSEWEQFF	TGTGCCAGCAGCCTTCGGTCGGAGTGGGAGCAGTTCTTC
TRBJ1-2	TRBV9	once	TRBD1	CASSSGQGYPINYGYTF	TGTGCCAGCAGCTCCGGACAGGGATACCCCATTAACTATGGCTACACCTTC
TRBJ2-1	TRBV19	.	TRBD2	CASSVTGGPRQFF	TGTGCCAGTAGCGTAACGGGGGGGCCTCGGCAGTTCTTC
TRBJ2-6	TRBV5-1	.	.	CASSPGQSGANVLTF	TGCGCCAGCAGCCCCGGACAGTCTGGGGCCAACGTCCTGACTTTC
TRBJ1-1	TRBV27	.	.	CASSLEPGNTEAFF	TGTGCCAGCAGTTTGGAACCAGGGAACACTGAAGCTTTCTTT
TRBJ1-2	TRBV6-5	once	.	CASSFSGKYGYTF	TGTGCCAGCAGTTTTTCAGGGAAATATGGCTACACCTTC
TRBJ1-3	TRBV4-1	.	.	CASSQDFPGAGNTIYF	TGCGCCAGCAGCCAAGATTTCCCAGGTGCTGGAAACACCATATATTTT
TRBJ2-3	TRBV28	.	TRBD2	CASSALGASGGSTDTQYF	TGTGCCAGCAGTGCCCTGGGGGCAAGCGGGGGAAGCACAGATACGCAGTATTTT
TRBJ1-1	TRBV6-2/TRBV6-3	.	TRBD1	CASSYGRGLNTEAFF	TGTGCCAGCAGTTACGGTAGGGGGCTGAACACTGAAGCTTTCTTT
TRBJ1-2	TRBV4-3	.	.	CASSQDRGSLYGYTF	TGCGCCAGCAGCCAAGACAGGGGCAGCCTCTATGGCTACACCTTC
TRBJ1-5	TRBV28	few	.	CASSEARGNNQPQHF	TGTGCCAGCAGTGAGGCCAGGGGCAATAATCAGCCCCAGCATTTT
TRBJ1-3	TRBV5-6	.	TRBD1	CASSLVGQGSGNTIYF	TGTGCCAGCAGCTTAGTGGGACAGGGGTCTGGAAACACCATATATTTT
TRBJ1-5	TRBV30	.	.	CAWSVAGPLSNQPQHF	TGTGCCTGGAGTGTGGCAGGGCCCTTAAGCAATCAGCCCCAGCATTTT
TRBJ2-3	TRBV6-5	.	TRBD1	CASSYAGQGPDTQYF	TGTGCCAGCAGTTACGCGGGACAGGGCCCAGATACGCAGTATTTT
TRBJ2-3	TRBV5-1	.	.	CASSLATGNADTQYF	TGCGCCAGCAGCTTGGCCACGGGTAACGCAGATACGCAGTATTTT
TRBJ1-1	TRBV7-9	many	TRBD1	CASRWGQMNTEAFF	TGTGCCAGCAGGTGGGGACAGATGAACACTGAAGCTTTCTTT
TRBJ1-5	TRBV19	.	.	CASSDTGLYSNQPQHF	TGTGCCAGTAGTGACACAGGGCTATATAGCAATCAGCCCCAGCATTTT
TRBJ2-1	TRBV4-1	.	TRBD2	CASSRGLAGGQVNEQFF	TGCGCCAGCAGCCGGGGACTAGCGGGGGGGCAGGTCAATGAGCAGTTCTTC
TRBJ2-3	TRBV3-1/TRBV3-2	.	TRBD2	CASSQVGLAGSTDTQYF	TGTGCCAGCAGCCAAGTGGGCCTAGCGGGGAGCACAGATACGCAGTATTTT
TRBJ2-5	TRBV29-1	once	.	CSVRWRPQETQYF	TGCAGCGTCCGTTGGCGGCCCCAAGAGACCCAGTACTTC
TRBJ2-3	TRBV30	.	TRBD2	CAWSRGGGGAGTQYF	TGTGCCTGGAGTCGAGGGGGCGGGGGGGCAGGTACGCAGTATTTT
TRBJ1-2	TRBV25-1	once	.	CASTSIHTIPPYGYTF	TGTGCCAGCACCTCGATTCACACGATCCCCCCCTATGGCTACACCTTC
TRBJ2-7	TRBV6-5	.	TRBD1	CASSLGQGIGEQYF	TGTGCCAGCAGTTTGGGACAGGGGATAGGGGAGCAGTACTTC
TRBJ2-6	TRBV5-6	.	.	CASSPLRLSSGANVLTF	TGTGCCAGCAGTCCATTACGCTTGAGCTCTGGGGCCAACGTCCTGACTTTC
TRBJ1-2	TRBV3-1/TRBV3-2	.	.	CASSLGTRYGYTF	TGTGCCAGCAGCTTAGGGACAAGATATGGCTACACCTTC
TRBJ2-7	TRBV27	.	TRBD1	CASRRTGVYEQYF	TGTGCCAGCCGTAGGACAGGCGTCTACGAGCAGTACTTC